The subject of this entry is one T cell receptor (beta chain). The antigen is not known. Molecules of cDNA were individually given unique molecular identifiers that were attached to them. Each CDR3 protein is one row after TCRdb ran MiXCR on the 5' RACE reads. Seen here are some 49,000 distinct CDR3 sequences, roughly 10% observed once, and the top ten hold 8.5% to 10%. These data belong to a study of early T cells in non-severe SARS-CoV-2 infection. In the study overall: Sequencing targeted bulk RNA from unsorted whole blood, leaving chains unpaired.

Study-wide findings and caveats: There was a bias toward anti-spike CD8 responses in VDJdb matching, which missed private and CD4 specificities.

Germline V gene sequence: CDR1 PRHDT, CDR2 FYEKMQ (reference sequence). V shed 5 bases and J shed 0 bases, with 16 bases lying between them. CDR3 size: 16 residues. This clonotype was obtained from an adult who was a healthcare worker with PCR-confirmed SARS-CoV-2 infection or an uninfected control (not recorded which). The chain has TRBV13 and TRBJ2-5; D could derive from TRBD1 or TRBD2 (5 bases each). Material: whole blood. CDR3 nucleotide sequence: TGTGCCAGCAGCACAACCGGGACCACGTACCAAGAGACCCAGTACTTC. Amino acids: CASSTTGTTYQETQYF.